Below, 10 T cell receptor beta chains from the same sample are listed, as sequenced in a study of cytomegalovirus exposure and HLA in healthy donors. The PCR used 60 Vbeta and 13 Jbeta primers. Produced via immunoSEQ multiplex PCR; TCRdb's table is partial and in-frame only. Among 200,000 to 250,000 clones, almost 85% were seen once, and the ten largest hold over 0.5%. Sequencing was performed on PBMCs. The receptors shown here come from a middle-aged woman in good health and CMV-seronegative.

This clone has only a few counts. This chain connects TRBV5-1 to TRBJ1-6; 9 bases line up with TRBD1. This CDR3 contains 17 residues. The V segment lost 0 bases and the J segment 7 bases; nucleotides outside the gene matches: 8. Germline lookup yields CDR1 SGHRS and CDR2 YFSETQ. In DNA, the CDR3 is TGCGCCAGCAGCTTGGACGTGGGACAGGGAAAGAATTCACCCCTCCACTTT. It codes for CASSLDVGQGKNSPLHF.

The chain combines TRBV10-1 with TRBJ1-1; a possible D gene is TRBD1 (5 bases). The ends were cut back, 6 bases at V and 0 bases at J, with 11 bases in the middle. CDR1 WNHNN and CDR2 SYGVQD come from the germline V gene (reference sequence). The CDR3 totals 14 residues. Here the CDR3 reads CASSQGQLNTEAFF. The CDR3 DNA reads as TGCGCCAGCAGCCAAGGACAACTGAACACTGAAGCTTTCTTT.

CDR3 amino acids: CASSVQGRDTEAFF. CDR3 sequence (DNA): TGTGCCAGCAGTGTACAGGGAAGGGACACTGAAGCTTTCTTT. The rearrangement joins TRBV6-1 to TRBJ1-1, with D maybe TRBD1 (6 bases). The germline V gene encodes CDR1 MNHNS and CDR2 SASEGT. V shed 4 bases and J shed 3 bases, with 12 bases lying between them. This CDR3 spans 14 amino acids.

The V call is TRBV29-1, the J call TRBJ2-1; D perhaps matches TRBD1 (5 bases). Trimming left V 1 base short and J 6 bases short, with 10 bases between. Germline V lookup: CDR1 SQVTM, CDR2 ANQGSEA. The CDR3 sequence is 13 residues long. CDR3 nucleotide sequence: TGCAGCGTTGAAGGAGGCAGGGCCAATGAGCAGTTCTTC. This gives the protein CSVEGGRANEQFF.

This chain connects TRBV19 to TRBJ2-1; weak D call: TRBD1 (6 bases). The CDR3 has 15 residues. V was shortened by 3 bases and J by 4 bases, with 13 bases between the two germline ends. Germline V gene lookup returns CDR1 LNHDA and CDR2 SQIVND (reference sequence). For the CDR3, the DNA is TGTGCCAGTAGTATTCAGGGGCCGGGGTACAATGAGCAGTTCTTC. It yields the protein CASSIQGPGYNEQFF.

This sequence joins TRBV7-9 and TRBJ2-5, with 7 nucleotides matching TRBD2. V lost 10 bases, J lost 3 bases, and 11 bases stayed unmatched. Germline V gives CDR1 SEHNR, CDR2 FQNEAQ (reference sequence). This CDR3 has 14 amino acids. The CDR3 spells CATLNLAGEETQYF. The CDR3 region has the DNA TGTGCCACCCTGAACCTTGCGGGGGAAGAGACCCAGTACTTC.

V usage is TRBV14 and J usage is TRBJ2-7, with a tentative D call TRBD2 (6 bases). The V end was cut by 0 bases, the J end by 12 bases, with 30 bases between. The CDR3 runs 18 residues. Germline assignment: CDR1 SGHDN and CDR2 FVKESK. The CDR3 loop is CASSQDWSVRLAIPSGYF. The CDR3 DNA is TGTGCCAGCAGCCAAGATTGGTCCGTGCGGCTAGCGATTCCCTCCGGGTACTTC.

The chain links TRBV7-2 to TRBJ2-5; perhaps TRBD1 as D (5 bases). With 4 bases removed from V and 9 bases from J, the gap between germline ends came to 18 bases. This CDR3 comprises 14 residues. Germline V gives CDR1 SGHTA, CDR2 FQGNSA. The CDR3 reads CASSSHTALGAQYF. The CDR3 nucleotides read TGTGCCAGCAGCTCCCATACTGCGTTAGGGGCCCAGTACTTC. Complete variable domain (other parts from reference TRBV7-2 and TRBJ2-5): GAGVSQSPSNKVTEKGKDVELRCDPISGHTALYWYRQSLGQGLEFLIYFQGNSAPDKSGLPSDRFSAERTGGSVSTLTIQRTQQEDSAVYLCASSSHTALGAQYFGPGTRLLVL.

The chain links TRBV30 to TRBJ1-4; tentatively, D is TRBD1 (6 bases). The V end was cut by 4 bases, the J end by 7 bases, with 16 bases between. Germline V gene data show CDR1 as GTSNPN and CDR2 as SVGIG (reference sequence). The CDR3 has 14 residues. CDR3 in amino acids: CAWKQGVRSEKLFF. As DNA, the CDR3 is TGTGCCTGGAAACAGGGAGTCCGGTCTGAAAAACTGTTTTTT. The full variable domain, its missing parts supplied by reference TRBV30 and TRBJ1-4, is SQTIHQWPATLVQPVGSPLSLECTVEGTSNPNLYWYRQAAGRGLQLLFYSVGIGQISSEVPQNLSASRPQDRQFILSSKKLLLSDSGFYLCAWKQGVRSEKLFFGSGTQLSVL.

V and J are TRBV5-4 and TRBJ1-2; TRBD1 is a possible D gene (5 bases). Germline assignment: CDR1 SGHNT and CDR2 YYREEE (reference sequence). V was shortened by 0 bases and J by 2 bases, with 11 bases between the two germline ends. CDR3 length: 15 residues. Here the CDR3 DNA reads TGTGCCAGCAGCTTGGGGATAGGGGTGAACTATGGCTACACCTTC. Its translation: CASSLGIGVNYGYTF.